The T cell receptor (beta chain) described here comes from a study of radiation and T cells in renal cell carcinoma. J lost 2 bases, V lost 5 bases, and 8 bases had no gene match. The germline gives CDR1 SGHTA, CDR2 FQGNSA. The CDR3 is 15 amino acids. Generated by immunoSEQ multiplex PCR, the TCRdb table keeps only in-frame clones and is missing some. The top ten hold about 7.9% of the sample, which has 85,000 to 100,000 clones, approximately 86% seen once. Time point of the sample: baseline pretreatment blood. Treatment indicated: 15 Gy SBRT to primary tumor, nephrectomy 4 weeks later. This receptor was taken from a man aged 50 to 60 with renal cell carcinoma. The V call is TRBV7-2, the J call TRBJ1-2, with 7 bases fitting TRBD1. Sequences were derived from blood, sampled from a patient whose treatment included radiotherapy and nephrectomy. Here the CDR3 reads CASSLTGVDNYGYTF. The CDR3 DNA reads TGTGCCAGCAGCCTTACAGGGGTAGACAACTATGGCTACACCTTC.